This paragraph covers one T cell receptor beta chain sequence. Its specific antigen is unknown. No per-base quality is available; no much larger clone lies one base away. In the germline V gene, CDR1 corresponds to MDHEN and CDR2 to SYDVKM. The CDR3 has 13 amino acids, counting the end cysteine and phenylalanine. The entry retains the CDR3 DNA only, 39 bases that are in frame from base 1. Between the V and J ends, shortened by 1 base and 3 bases respectively, the junction contains 6 bases. The sample belongs to a study of cytomegalovirus exposure and HLA in healthy donors (dated by TCRdb to the late 2010s). Some background on the complete study: An earlier analysis of fewer than 750 of the donors reported approximately 260 Gb of sequence data and around 100 million unique TCR beta sequences obtained from about 200 million T cells. The number of typed donors differed by locus: roughly 620-630 for A, B, C, DRB1 and DQB1; some 500 for DQA1; approximately 600 for DPA1; and about 450 for DPB1. Among roughly 370 genotyped donors of the cohort, an average of roughly 240,000 unique TCR beta nucleotide sequences were sequenced per donor, roughly 20% of them non-productive. Rather than drawing on any new phenotypic data, the later analysis identified candidate immune exposures from TCR beta sequences and the way those sequences occurred across donors. Among the roughly 430 genotyped donors, around 81% belonged to the genetic ancestry cluster associated with self-reported Caucasian donors. Donor age, sex, ethnicity and CMV serostatus were collected together with the repertoire data. The study was designed to test whether signatures of past pathogen exposure could be identified by cataloging public T cell receptors. Genome-wide SNP genotypes for about 65% of the 666 donors were used in a later genetic analysis, which treated that subset as a discovery cohort. An earlier analysis of approximately 630 of the donors applied high-throughput TCR beta sequencing to assess whether each TCR beta V gene segment acted as functional or pseudogenic. Class I and class II HLA loci were covered by the typing at four-digit resolution. In addition to the first cohort of around 670 subjects, a separate validation cohort of approximately 130 different subjects was used. A later analysis re-examined previously published TCR beta repertoires from about 700 donors and added high-resolution HLA genotyping to investigate patterns of TCR occurrence. An early release that covered approximately 600 HLA-typed donors contained approximately 300 gigabases of sequencing data and about 93 million unique TCR sequences. Every repertoire in the discovery cohort had been generated on one and the same sequencing platform. A handful of DR-DQ haplotypes were handled as single units for association and clustering because linkage in the cohort was strong. Using immunosequencing, the study profiled T cell repertoires from about 620 subjects and related those repertoires to cytomegalovirus serostatus. The study combined high-throughput TCR immunosequencing, statistical association of individual TCRs with disease status, and machine learning to predict cytomegalovirus infection status.

The receptor library was made with the immunoSEQ multiplex PCR assay. A mixture of 60 forward primers for TCR Vbeta segments and 13 reverse primers for TCR Jbeta segments was used in the multiplex PCR. The CDR3 region of rearranged TCR beta genes was amplified from genomic DNA with a multiplex PCR assay. On the Illumina HiSeq System, the amplified TCR beta libraries were sequenced as 87-base-pair reads. On the study's bioinformatics: Across the 700 or so repertoires, a later analysis counted around 80 million unique TCR beta chains, approximately 10 million of which were shared by at least two donors. To remove PCR and sequencing errors, raw reads were error-corrected and collapsed into unique sequences using a nearest-neighbor algorithm that merged closely related sequences. V, D and J gene segments were assigned by aligning CDR3 sequences to IMGT reference sequences. Each retained sequence needed at least a six-nucleotide match to both a V gene segment and a J gene segment. A rearrangement counted as productive if the CDR3 had no stop codons and remained in frame with V and J, and every other rearrangement counted as non-productive. CDR3 was defined according to IMGT convention as the region running from the second conserved V-encoded cysteine to the conserved J-encoded phenylalanine. In an earlier analysis of 500 to 650 of the donors, sequences lacking an unambiguous match to a single V gene segment were excluded. An earlier analysis of a few hundred of the donors classified V segments as functional when productive rearrangements were above 56.7% and as segregating when the standard deviation between donors was above 5%. A statistical classification framework was built for diagnosing cytomegalovirus status from the catalog of TCR beta chain sequences. In a later analysis, V and J genes were assigned by comparing TCR nucleotide sequences against IMGT/GENE-DB human TR gene sequences. Using the TCRdist pipeline, a later analysis assigned CDR3 sequences along with most-parsimonious VDJ recombination scenarios. A later analysis defined each TCR beta chain by its CDR3 amino acid sequence plus V-gene family, and excluded reads lacking a unique V-gene family. To address suspected cross-contamination and a sequencing artifact, a later analysis removed a few hundred highly shared, low-generation-probability nucleotide sequences. A later analysis calculated a clonal expansion index for each public chain from normalized within-repertoire ranks of inferred template counts. In a later analysis, generation probabilities were computed with a VDJ recombination model fitted to out-of-frame rearrangements, and the resulting probabilities were checked against IGoR. Hypergeometric tests were used in a later analysis to score TCR-TCR, TCR-HLA and TCR-CMV co-occurrence, with a repertoire-size bias correction applied to the TCR pairs. In a later analysis, false discovery rates were estimated by permuting HLA or CMV assignments 20 times. In a later analysis, co-occurring TCRs were grouped with DBSCAN, and TCRdist sequence similarity was added when clustering was performed within HLA-allele-positive subsets. Co-occurrence clustering excluded repertoires with fewer than 30,000 or more than 120,000 public chains, plus five with anomalous nucleotide sharing. TCRdb obtained this table from immuneACCESS and retained in-frame rearrangements with V and J assigned. These tables miss some clones; where compared with another copy, unresolved V genes account for less than half of the shortfall, and the remainder is unexplained. The DNA gave D and trimming, while V, J and clone size come from that table. The sample data list 150,000 to 200,000 clones, and around 80% of these were observed just once. Jointly, the top ten make up over 2% of the sample.

In total, roughly 670 healthy bone marrow donors made up the cohort. All cohort members were sampled while nominally healthy, although unrecorded immune exposures were likely present. The donor was CMV seronegative and belonged to the group of 352 seronegative cohort members. Each donor provided a peripheral blood sample, and peripheral blood mononuclear cells were used for TCR beta sequencing. Genomic DNA was extracted from the blood cell samples with the Qiagen DNeasy Blood Extraction Kit. Study-wide conclusions, independent of this receptor: The authors suggested that the approach could potentially be generalized to other disease states and immunological phenotypes. The earlier analysis of some 560 of the donors excluded around 17 rarely observed V segments, including chromosome 9 orphons, because counts were too low. Compared with equally common non-associated chains, HLA-associated TCR beta chains in a later analysis were more clonally expanded and had lower generation probabilities. Several of the top co-occurrence clusters appeared to be linked to parvovirus B19, influenza, CMV and Epstein-Barr virus, according to a later analysis. A group of highly shared sequence variants was considered likely to be a technical artifact of the sequencing pipeline. Sequencing depth was assumed to be roughly uniform across donors in the presence/absence analyses, though that assumption may not hold. The classifier was reported to diagnose cytomegalovirus status with high specificity and sensitivity in both the original cohort and the validation cohort. Some IMGT-functional V segments, including TRBV6-2 and TRBV6-3, could not be told apart with the 87-base-pair reads, so those segments were excluded. Because HLA typing was missing for some donors at each locus, association tests included only the typed subset. Most TCR sequences were seen in very few donors, while some public TCRs were found in many individuals. For the cohort, immune exposure information was limited to CMV serostatus. At a false discovery rate of 0.05, a later analysis linked 16,951 TCR beta sequences to specific HLA alleles. Linkage disequilibrium might explain the correlated functional status among segregating V segments, but an unknown experimental factor could not be ruled out. Only TCR beta chains were sequenced in this cohort, and the absence of alpha or paired-chain data limited detectable features. In vitro tests confirmed that three of the cytomegalovirus-associated TCR beta chains recognize cytomegalovirus antigens. Assigning TCR associations to individual alleles was difficult when HLA alleles, especially DR and DQ, strongly co-occurred. In a later analysis, the rate of TCR association differed among HLA loci, with DRB1 alleles having the most associated TCRs and HLA-C alleles having the fewest. In a later genetic analysis, a missense DCLRE1C variant was associated with V-gene and J-gene trimming of TCR beta chains, and the association was replicated in an independent cohort. An earlier analysis of several hundred of the donors showed that most TCR beta V segments appeared in productive rearrangements either about 87% or about 30% of the time, which broadly matched IMGT annotations. A further reported finding was that TCR beta sequences accurately predicted the HLA-A and HLA-B alleles for most subjects in the first cohort. A later genetic analysis reported fewer N-insertions in productive TCRs among donors in an Asian-associated ancestry cluster than the roughly 620-donor mean. In a later analysis, most CMV-associated TCR beta chains were found to appear HLA-restricted, with HLA associations seemingly driven largely by CMV exposure. A total of fewer than 200 TCR beta chains were listed by the study as associated with cytomegalovirus.

Sequencing used PBMCs. The V and J segments used are TRBV28 and TRBJ1-2; there is no confident call for the D gene. The receptor comes from a woman in her twenties or thirties in good health and CMV-seronegative. DNA sequence: TGTGCCAGCAGTTTATCCAGGTACTATGGCTACACCTTC. It translates to CASSLSRYYGYTF.